This T cell receptor beta chain emerged from a study of T-cell memory formation after mild COVID-19. Points from the study as a whole: Clones that got smaller from day 15 to 85 had even CD4/CD8, while clones growing later tipped toward CD4+.

V lost 3 bases, J lost 1 base, and 12 bases lay in between. This CDR3 comprises 16 residues. Germline V lookup: CDR1 LGHNA, CDR2 YSLEER. A word on this clonotype: Its antigen is undetermined.

Each CDR3 protein gets one entry after TCRdb re-called the 5' RACE reads with MiXCR. The sample contains fewer than 350,000 distinct CDR3 sequences, approximately 15% of which appear only once. The sequenced material came from PBMCs or a T cell subset sorted from them (not recorded which). V gene TRBV4-3 combines with J gene TRBJ1-4; no clear D gene. This TCR was recovered from a man between 18 and 29 years old who had mild COVID-19 (a few samples of this study predate the infection). Cell type and time point are not known. The CDR3 sequence is CASSHFSGRTNEKLFF. CDR3 in DNA: TGCGCCAGCAGCCACTTCTCGGGCAGAACTAATGAAAAACTGTTTTTT.